The 6 T cell receptor beta chains presented below share a single source sample, sequenced in a study of cytomegalovirus exposure and HLA in healthy donors (dated by TCRdb to 2016 to 2017). Library prep was done by the immunoSEQ multiplex PCR assay. The multiplex PCR relied on a mix of 60 forward primers for TCR Vbeta segments and 13 reverse primers for TCR Jbeta segments. This immuneACCESS table, as held by TCRdb, lists in-frame sequences with V and J called but not all clones. Of the missing ones, under half trace to an unresolved V gene in checked studies; the others have no known cause. This sample comprises 150,000 or so clones, about 80% of them detected only once. About 7.1% of the sample belongs to the ten largest clones. Sequencing was done on a sample of PBMCs. These receptors were collected from a woman aged 45-59 years in good health and CMV-seropositive.

The chain uses TRBV2 and TRBJ2-1, with 9 bases matching TRBD2. Trimming cost V 8 bases and J 4 bases; bases outside gene matches: 12. Per germline, CDR1 SNHLY and CDR2 FYNNEI. This CDR3 has 16 amino acids. The CDR3 DNA reads as TGTGCCAGCTTACGTCCGGCGGGGGGGCGGTACAATGAGCAGTTCTTC. Amino acid sequence: CASLRPAGGRYNEQFF.

CDR3 coding DNA: TGTGCCAGCAGTTTATACCCGGGACAGGAGGGCGAGCAGTACTTC. This translates into CASSLYPGQEGEQYF. The chain has TRBV27 and TRBJ2-7, with TRBD1 identical over 8 bases. This CDR3 is 15 amino acids long. J gave up 6 bases and V 1 base, and 8 bases lay outside the gene matches. CDR1 MNHEY and CDR2 SMNVEV come from the germline V gene (reference sequence).

This clone was found a few times. The V and J genes are TRBV7-2 and TRBJ2-1; TRBD2 matches 8 bases. Losses at the gene ends were 2 bases for V and 3 bases for J; bases not matched to a gene: 9. Germline CDR1 is SGHTA and CDR2 is FQGNSA. The CDR3 sequence is 17 residues long. CDR3 bases: TGTGCCAGCAGCTTACTATTCCGAAGCGGGGGCTACAATGAGCAGTTCTTC. It is translated as CASSLLFRSGGYNEQFF.

The chain links TRBV7-8 to TRBJ2-1, with D tentatively TRBD2 (5 bases). Germline CDR1 and CDR2: SGHVS and FQNEAQ. V was shortened by 2 bases and J by 5 bases, with 16 bases between the two germline ends. CDR3 length: 16 amino acids. Here the CDR3 DNA reads TGTGCCAGCAGCTTAATCCGGGCCGGGGTCGACAATGAGCAGTTCTTC. Translation gives CASSLIRAGVDNEQFF.

The chain carries TRBV15 and TRBJ2-7, with 9 bases fitting TRBD1. V lost 2 bases to trimming and J lost 2 bases; unmatched junction nucleotides: 4. Per germline, CDR1 LNHNV and CDR2 YYDKDF (reference sequence). This CDR3 spans 15 amino acids. CDR3 region: CATSRPGTGPYEQYF. The CDR3 region has the DNA TGTGCCACCAGCAGACCCGGGACAGGGCCCTACGAGCAGTACTTC.

This clone was counted only a few times. The rearrangement links TRBV5-1 to TRBJ2-7, with TRBD1 identical over 10 bases. The J segment lost 0 bases and the V segment lost 2 bases, leaving 5 bases of the junction unmatched. The CDR3 loop spans 16 amino acids. Germline CDR1 reads SGHRS; CDR2 reads YFSETQ. CDR3 nucleotides: TGCGCCAGCAGCTTAACCCGACAGGGGGCCTCCTACGAGCAGTACTTC. It is translated as CASSLTRQGASYEQYF. Full variable domain (missing parts from reference TRBV5-1 and TRBJ2-7): KAGVTQTPRYLIKTRGQQVTLSCSPISGHRSVSWYQQTPGQGLQFLFEYFSETQRNKGNFPGRFSGRQFSNSRSEMNVSTLELGDSALYLCASSLTRQGASYEQYFGPGTRLTVT.